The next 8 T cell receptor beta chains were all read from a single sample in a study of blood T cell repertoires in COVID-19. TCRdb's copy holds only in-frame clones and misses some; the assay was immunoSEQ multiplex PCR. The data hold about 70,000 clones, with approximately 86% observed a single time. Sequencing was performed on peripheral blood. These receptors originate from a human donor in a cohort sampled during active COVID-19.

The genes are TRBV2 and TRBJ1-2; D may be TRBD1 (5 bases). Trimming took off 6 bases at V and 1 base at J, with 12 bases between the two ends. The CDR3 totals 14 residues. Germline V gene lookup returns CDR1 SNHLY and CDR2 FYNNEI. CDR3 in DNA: TGTGCCAGCAGCAAGCTCCAGGGTAACTATGGCTACACCTTC. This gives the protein CASSKLQGNYGYTF.

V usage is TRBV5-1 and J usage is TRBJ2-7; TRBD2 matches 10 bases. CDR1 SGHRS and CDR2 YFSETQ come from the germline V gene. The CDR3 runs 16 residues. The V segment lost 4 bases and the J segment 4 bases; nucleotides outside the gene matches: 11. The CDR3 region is CASSPAGASGGYEQYF. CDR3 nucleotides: TGCGCCAGCAGCCCTGCTGGGGCTAGCGGGGGTTACGAGCAGTACTTC.

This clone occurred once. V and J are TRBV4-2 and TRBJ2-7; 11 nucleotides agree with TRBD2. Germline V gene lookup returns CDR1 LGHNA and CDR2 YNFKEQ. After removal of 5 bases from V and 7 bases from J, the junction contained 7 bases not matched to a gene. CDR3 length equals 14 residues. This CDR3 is CASSGLAGTGEQYF. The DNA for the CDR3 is TGTGCCAGCAGCGGACTAGCGGGTACGGGGGAGCAGTACTTC.

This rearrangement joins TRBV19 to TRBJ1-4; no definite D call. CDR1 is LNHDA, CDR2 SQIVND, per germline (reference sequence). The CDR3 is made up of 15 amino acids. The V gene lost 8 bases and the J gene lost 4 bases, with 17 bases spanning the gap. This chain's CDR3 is CASRDSRQLNEKLFF. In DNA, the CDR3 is TGTGCCAGTCGTGACTCTCGGCAGCTTAATGAAAAACTGTTTTTT.

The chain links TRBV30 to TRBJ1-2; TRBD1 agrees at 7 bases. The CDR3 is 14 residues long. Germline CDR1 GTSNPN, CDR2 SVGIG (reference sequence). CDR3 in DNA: TGTGCATATAGGGGGACAGCGTATAACTATGGCTACACCTTC. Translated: CAYRGTAYNYGYTF.

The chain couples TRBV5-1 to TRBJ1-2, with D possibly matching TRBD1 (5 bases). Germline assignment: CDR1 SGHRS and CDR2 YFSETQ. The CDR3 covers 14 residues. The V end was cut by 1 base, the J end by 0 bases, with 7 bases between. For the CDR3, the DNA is TGCGCCAGCAGCTTGCAGGGTGCTAACTATGGCTACACCTTC. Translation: CASSLQGANYGYTF.

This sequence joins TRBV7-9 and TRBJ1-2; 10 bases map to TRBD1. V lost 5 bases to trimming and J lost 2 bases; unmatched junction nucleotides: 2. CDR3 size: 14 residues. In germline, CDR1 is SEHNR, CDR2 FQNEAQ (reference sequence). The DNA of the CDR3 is TGTGCCAGCAGCCAGACAGGGGGCAACTATGGCTACACCTTC. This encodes CASSQTGGNYGYTF. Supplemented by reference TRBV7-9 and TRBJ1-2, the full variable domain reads DTGVSQNPRHKITKRGQNVTFRCDPISEHNRLYWYRQTLGQGPEFLTYFQNEAQLEKSRLLSDRFSAERPKGSFSTLEIQRTEQGDSAMYLCASSQTGGNYGYTFGSGTRLTVV.

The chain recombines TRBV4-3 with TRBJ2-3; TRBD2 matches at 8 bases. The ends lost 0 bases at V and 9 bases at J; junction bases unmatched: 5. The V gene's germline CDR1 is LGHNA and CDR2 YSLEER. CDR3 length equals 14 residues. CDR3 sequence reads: CASSQDLAGGTQYF. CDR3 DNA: TGCGCCAGCAGCCAAGACCTAGCGGGTGGGACGCAGTATTTT.